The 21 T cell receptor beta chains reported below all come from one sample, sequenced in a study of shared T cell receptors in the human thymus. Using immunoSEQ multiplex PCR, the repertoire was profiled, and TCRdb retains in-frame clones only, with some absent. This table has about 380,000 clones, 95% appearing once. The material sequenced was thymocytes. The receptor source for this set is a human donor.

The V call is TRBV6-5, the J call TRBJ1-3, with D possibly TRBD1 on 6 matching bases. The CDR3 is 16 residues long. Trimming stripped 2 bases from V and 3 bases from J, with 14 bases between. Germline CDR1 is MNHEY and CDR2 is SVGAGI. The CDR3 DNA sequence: TGTGCCAGCAGTTACGGGGGGGCGCGGGTTGGAAACACCATATATTTT. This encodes CASSYGGARVGNTIYF.

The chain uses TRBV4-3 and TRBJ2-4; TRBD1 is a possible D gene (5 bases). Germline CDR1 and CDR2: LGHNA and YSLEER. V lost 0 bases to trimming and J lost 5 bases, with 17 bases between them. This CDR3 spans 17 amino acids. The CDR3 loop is CASSQDPGHRPENIQYF. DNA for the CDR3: TGCGCCAGCAGCCAAGACCCAGGGCATCGGCCCGAAAACATTCAGTACTTC.

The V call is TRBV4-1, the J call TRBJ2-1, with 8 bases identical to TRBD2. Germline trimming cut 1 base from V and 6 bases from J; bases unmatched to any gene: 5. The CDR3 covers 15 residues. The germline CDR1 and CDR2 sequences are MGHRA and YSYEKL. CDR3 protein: CASSQVGLAPNEQFF. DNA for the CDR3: TGCGCCAGCAGCCAAGTCGGACTAGCCCCCAATGAGCAGTTCTTC.

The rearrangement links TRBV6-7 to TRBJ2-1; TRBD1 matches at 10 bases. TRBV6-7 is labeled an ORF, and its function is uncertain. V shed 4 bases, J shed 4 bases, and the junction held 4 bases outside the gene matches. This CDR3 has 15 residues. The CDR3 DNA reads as TGTGCCAGCAGTTTCGACAGGGGGCGTTACAATGAGCAGTTCTTC. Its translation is CASSFDRGRYNEQFF.

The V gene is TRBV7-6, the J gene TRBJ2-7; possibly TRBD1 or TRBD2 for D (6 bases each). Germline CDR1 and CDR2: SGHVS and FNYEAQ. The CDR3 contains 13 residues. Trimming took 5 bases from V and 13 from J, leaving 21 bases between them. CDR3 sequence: CASSGGTPEFFYF. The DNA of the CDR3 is TGTGCCAGCAGCGGCGGGACACCCGAATTTTTCTACTTC.

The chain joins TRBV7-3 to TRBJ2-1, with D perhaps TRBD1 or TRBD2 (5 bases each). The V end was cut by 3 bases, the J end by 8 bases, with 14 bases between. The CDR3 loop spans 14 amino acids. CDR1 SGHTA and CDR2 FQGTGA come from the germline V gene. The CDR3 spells CASSFRQRGDEQFF. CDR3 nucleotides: TGTGCCAGCAGCTTCAGACAGAGGGGAGATGAGCAGTTCTTC.

CDR3 DNA: TGTGCCAGCAGCTTAGTCCCCCCACCGCTTTCTCTCCGGGAGCGATTCAAAGAGACCCAGTACTTC. This sequence encodes CASSLVPPPLSLRERFKETQYF. This chain joins TRBV7-4 and TRBJ2-5, with D maybe TRBD2 (6 bases). From germline, CDR1 is SGHVT and CDR2 SQSDAQ. V was cut by 1 base and J by 3 bases, with 33 bases left in between. The CDR3 runs 22 residues.

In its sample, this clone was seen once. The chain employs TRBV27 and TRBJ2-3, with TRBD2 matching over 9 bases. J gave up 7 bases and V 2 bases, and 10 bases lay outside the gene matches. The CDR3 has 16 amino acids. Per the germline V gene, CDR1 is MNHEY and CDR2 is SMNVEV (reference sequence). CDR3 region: CASSLTGTSPSYTQYF. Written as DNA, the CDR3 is TGTGCCAGCAGTTTAACGGGGACTAGCCCATCCTATACGCAGTATTTT.

In DNA form, the CDR3 reads TGTGCCAGTAGTACTTCCCCGGCCACGGCTAGCACAGATACGCAGTATTTT. It is translated as CASSTSPATASTDTQYF. This rearrangement joins TRBV19 to TRBJ2-3; no clear D gene. CDR3 size: 17 residues. V gave up 4 bases and J gave up 0 bases, with 17 bases separating them. Germline CDR1 and CDR2: LNHDA and SQIVND (reference sequence).

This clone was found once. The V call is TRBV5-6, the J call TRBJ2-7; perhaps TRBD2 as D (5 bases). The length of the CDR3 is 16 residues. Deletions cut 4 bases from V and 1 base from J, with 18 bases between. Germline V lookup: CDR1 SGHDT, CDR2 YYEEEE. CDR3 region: CASSPREWPSSYEQYF. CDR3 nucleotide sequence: TGTGCCAGCAGCCCACGGGAATGGCCCTCTTCCTACGAGCAGTACTTC. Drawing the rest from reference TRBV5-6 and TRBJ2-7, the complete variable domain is DAGVTQSPTHLIKTRGQQVTLRCSPKSGHDTVSWYQQALGQGPQFIFQYYEEEERQRGNFPDRFSGHQFPNYSSELNVNALLLGDSALYLCASSPREWPSSYEQYFGPGTRLTVT.

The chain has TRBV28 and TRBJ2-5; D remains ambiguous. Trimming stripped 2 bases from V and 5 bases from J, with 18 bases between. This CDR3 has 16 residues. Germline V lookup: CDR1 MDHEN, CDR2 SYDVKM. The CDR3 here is CASSLPLGPDLETQYF. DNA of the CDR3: TGTGCCAGCAGTTTACCCCTAGGACCAGACCTTGAGACCCAGTACTTC. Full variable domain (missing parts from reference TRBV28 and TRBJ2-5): DVKVTQSSRYLVKRTGEKVFLECVQDMDHENMFWYRQDPGLGLRLIYFSYDVKMKEKGDIPEGYSVSREKKERFSLILESASTNQTSMYLCASSLPLGPDLETQYFGPGTRLLVL.

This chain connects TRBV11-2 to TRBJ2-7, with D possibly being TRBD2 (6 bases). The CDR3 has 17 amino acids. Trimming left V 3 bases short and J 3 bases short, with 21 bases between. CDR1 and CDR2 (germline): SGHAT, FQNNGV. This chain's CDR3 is CASSFGPPSGPDYEQYF. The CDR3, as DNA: TGTGCCAGCAGCTTCGGCCCCCCCAGCGGGCCTGACTACGAGCAGTACTTC.

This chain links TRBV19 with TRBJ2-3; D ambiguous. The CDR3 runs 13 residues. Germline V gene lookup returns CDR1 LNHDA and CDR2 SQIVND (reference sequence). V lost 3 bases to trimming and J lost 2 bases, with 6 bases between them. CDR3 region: CASSMGSTDTQYF. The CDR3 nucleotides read TGTGCCAGTAGTATGGGTTCCACAGATACGCAGTATTTT.

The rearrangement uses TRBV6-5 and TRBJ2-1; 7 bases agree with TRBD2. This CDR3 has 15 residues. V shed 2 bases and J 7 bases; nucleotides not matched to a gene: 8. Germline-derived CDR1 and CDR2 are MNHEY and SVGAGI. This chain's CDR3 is CASSYPLGTTNEQFF. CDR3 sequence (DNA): TGTGCCAGCAGTTACCCTCTCGGGACTACTAATGAGCAGTTCTTC.

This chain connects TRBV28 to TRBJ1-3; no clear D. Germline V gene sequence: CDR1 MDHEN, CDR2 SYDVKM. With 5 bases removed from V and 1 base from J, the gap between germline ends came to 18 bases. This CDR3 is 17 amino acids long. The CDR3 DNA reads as TGTGCCAGCAGTCCCCAACATCTACCCGGGTCTGGAAACACCATATATTTT. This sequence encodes CASSPQHLPGSGNTIYF.

The CDR3 region has the DNA TGTGCTAGCGGGTTGGCCAACGTCCTGACTTTC. Its protein is CASGLANVLTF. The gene calls are TRBV12-5 and TRBJ2-6, with unresolved D. There are 11 residues in the CDR3. With 9 bases removed from V and 6 bases from J, the gap between germline ends came to 6 bases. Germline V gives CDR1 LGHNT, CDR2 FRNRAP.

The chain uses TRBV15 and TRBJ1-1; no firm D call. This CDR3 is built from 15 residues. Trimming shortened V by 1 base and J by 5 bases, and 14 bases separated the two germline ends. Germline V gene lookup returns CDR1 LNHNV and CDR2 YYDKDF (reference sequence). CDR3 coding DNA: TGTGCCACCAGCAGAGTAGCCTTGAGGGATACTGAAGCTTTCTTT. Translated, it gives CATSRVALRDTEAFF.

The CDR3 region has the DNA TGTGCCAGCAGCTTAGGTGGAGCGGGAGCCCGCTACAATGAGCAGTTCTTC. As protein: CASSLGGAGARYNEQFF. This chain links TRBV11-3 with TRBJ2-1; 8 nucleotides line up with TRBD2. Losses at the gene ends were 1 base for V and 3 bases for J; bases not matched to a gene: 8. The V gene's germline CDR1 is SGHNT and CDR2 YENEEA. CDR3 length: 17 residues. Together with reference TRBV11-3 and TRBJ2-1, the CDR3 gives the full variable domain: EAGVVQSPRYKIIEKKQPVAFWCNPISGHNTLYWYLQNLGQGPELLIRYENEEAVDDSQLPKDRFSAERLKGVDSTLKIQPAELGDSAVYLCASSLGGAGARYNEQFFGPGTRLTVL.

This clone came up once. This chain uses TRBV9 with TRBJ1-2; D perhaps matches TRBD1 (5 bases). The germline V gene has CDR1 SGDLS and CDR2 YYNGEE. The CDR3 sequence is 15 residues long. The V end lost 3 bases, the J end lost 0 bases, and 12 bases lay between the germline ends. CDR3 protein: CASSGDGSANYGYTF. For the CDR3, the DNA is TGTGCCAGCAGCGGGGACGGGTCGGCTAACTATGGCTACACCTTC. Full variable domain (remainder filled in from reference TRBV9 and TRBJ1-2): DSGVTQTPKHLITATGQRVTLRCSPRSGDLSVYWYQQSLDQGLQFLIQYYNGEERAKGNILERFSAQQFPDLHSELNLSSLELGDSALYFCASSGDGSANYGYTFGSGTRLTVV.

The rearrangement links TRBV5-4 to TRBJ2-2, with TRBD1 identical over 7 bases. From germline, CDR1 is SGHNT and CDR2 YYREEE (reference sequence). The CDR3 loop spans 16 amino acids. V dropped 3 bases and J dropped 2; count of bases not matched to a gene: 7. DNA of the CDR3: TGTGCCAGCAGCTCGGACGGGACAGATAACACCGGGGAGCTGTTTTTT. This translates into CASSSDGTDNTGELFF.

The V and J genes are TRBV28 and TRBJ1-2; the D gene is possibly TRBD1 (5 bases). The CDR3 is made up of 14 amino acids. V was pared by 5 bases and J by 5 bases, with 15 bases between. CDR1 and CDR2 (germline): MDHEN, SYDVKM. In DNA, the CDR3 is TGTGCCAGCAGTGCTGGGCAAGGGACGTATGGCTACACCTTC. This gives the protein CASSAGQGTYGYTF.